This T cell receptor beta chain was retrieved from a study of cytomegalovirus exposure and HLA in healthy donors. Study-level points and caveats: Certain sequence variants were highly shared and formed a cluster, and this cluster was likely a sequencing artifact. Accounts indicate the classifier identified cytomegalovirus status with strong specificity and sensitivity.

Germline loops: CDR1 SEHNR, CDR2 FQNEAQ (reference sequence). The CDR3 runs to 14 residues. V was clipped by 4 bases and J by 7 bases; unmatched bases: 3. Donors sampled were nominally healthy, though unrecorded immune exposures were likely. The PCR was carried out with 60 Vbeta primers and 13 Jbeta primers. Profiled with immunoSEQ multiplex PCR; TCRdb holds only in-frame clones, not every one. The table for this sample gives 100,000 to 150,000 clones. On this clone: Its antigen is as yet unknown.

This chain uses TRBV7-9 with TRBJ2-5, with TRBD2 identical over 13 bases. Sequencing was carried out using PBMCs. This receptor was taken from a man aged 40-49 years in good health and CMV-seronegative. CDR3 nucleotides: TGTGCCAGCAGCTACCGACTAGCGGGAGGGACCCAGTACTTC. This codes for CASSYRLAGGTQYF. Using reference TRBV7-9 and TRBJ2-5 for the parts outside the CDR3, the full variable domain is DTGVSQNPRHKITKRGQNVTFRCDPISEHNRLYWYRQTLGQGPEFLTYFQNEAQLEKSRLLSDRFSAERPKGSFSTLEIQRTEQGDSAMYLCASSYRLAGGTQYFGPGTRLLVL.